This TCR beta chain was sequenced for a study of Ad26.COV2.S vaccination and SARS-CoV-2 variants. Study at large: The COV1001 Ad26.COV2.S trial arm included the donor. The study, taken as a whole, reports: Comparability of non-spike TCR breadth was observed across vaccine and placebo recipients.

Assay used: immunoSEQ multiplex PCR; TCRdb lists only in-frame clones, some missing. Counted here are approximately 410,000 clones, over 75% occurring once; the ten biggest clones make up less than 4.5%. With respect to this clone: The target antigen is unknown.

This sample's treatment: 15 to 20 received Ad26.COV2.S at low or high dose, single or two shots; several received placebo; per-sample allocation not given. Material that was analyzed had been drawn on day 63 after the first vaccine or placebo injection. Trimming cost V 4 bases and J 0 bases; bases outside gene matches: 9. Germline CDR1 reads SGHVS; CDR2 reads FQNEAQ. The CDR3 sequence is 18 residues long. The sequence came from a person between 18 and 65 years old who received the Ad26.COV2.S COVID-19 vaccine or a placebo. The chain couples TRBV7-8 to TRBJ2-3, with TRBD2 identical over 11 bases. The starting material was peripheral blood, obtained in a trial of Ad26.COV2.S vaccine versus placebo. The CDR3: CASSSRLAGFSSTDTQYF. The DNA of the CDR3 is TGTGCCAGCAGCTCCCGACTAGCGGGGTTCTCTAGCACAGATACGCAGTATTTT.